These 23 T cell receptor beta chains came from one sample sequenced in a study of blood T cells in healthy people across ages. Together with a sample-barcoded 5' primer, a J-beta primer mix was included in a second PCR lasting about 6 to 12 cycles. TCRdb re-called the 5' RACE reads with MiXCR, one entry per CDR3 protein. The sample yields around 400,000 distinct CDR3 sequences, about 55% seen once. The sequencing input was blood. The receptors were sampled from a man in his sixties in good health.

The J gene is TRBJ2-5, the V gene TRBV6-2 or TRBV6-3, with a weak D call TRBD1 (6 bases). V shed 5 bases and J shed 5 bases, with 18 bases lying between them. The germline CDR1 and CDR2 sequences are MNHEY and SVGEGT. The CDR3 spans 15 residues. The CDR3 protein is CASSVQGYRSETQYF. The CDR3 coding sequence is TGTGCCAGCAGTGTACAGGGTTATCGAAGTGAGACCCAGTACTTC.

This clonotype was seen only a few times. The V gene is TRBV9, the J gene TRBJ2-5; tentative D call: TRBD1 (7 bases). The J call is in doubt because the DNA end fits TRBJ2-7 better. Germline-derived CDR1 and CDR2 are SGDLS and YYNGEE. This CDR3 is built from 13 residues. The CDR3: CASGGQGGHEQYF. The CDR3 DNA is TGTGCCAGCGGTGGGCAGGGGGGCCACGAGCAGTACTTC.

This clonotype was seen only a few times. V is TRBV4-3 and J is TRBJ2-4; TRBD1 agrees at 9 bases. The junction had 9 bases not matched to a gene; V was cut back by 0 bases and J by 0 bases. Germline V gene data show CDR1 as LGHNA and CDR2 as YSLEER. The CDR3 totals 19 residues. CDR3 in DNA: TGCGCCAGCAGCCAAGATCACAGGGGGCTAGACCTAGCCAAAAACATTCAGTACTTC. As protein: CASSQDHRGLDLAKNIQYF.

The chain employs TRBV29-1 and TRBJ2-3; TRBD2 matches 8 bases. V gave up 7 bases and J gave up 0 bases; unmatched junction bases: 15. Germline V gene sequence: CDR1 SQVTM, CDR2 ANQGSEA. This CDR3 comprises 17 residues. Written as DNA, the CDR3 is TGCAGCGCTAGAGAACTTCCGGGACTAGAGAGCACAGATACGCAGTATTTT. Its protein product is CSARELPGLESTDTQYF.

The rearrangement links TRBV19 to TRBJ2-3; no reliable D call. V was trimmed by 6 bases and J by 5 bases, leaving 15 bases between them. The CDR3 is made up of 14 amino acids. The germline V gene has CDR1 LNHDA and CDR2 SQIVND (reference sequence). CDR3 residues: CASSPSSRRDTQYF. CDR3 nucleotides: TGTGCCAGTAGCCCAAGCTCGCGGAGAGATACGCAGTATTTT.

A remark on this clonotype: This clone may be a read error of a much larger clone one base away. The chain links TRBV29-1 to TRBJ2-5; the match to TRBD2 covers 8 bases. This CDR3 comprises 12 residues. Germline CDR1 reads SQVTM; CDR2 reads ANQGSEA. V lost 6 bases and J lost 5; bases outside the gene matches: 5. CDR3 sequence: CSVGTRGETQYF. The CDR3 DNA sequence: TGCAGCGTCGGGACTAGGGGTGAGACCCAGTACTTC.

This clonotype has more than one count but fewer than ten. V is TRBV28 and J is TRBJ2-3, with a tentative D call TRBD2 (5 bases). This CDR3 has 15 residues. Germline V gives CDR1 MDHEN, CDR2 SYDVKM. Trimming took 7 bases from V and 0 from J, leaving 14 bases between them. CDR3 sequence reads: CASIPAVASTDTQYF. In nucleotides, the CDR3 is TGTGCCAGCATCCCGGCGGTAGCGAGCACAGATACGCAGTATTTT. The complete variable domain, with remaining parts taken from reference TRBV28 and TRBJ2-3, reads DVKVTQSSRYLVKRTGEKVFLECVQDMDHENMFWYRQDPGLGLRLIYFSYDVKMKEKGDIPEGYSVSREKKERFSLILESASTNQTSMYLCASIPAVASTDTQYFGPGTRLTVL.

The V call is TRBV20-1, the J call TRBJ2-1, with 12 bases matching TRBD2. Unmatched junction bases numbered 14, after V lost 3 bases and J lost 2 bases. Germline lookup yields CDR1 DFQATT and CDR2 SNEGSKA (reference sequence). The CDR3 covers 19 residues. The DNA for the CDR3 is TGCAGTGCTAGGATCGGGCTAGCGGGGGGGCCCCGCGCCTACAATGAGCAGTTCTTC. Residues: CSARIGLAGGPRAYNEQFF.

The CDR3 region has the DNA TGTGCCAGCAGTTTGGCGCTAGCGGGCCTCTCCTACGAGCAGTACTTC. Its translation is CASSLALAGLSYEQYF. This chain links TRBV28 with TRBJ2-7; TRBD2 aligns across 8 bases. The germline CDR1 and CDR2 sequences are MDHEN and SYDVKM. After removal of 3 bases from V and 0 bases from J, the junction contained 7 bases not matched to a gene. The CDR3 spans 16 residues.

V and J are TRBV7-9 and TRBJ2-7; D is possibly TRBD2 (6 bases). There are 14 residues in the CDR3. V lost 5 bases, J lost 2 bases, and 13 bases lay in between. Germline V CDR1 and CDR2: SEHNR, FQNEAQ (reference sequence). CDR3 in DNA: TGTGCCAGCAGCGTAGTAGCGGTTCCCTACGAGCAGTACTTC. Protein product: CASSVVAVPYEQYF.

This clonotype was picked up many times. CDR3 sequence: CSASGTLEGEQYF. Here the CDR3 DNA reads TGCAGCGCCAGTGGAACACTCGAAGGCGAGCAGTACTTC. The chain joins TRBV29-1 to TRBJ2-5, with D uncertain. The DNA end lines up better with TRBJ2-7; the J call may be wrong. CDR1 is SQVTM, CDR2 ANQGSEA, per germline. There are 13 residues in the CDR3.

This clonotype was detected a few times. The CDR3 region is CASSLESGFQETQYF. The CDR3, as DNA: TGTGCCAGCAGCTTAGAGTCAGGGTTTCAAGAGACCCAGTACTTC. The chain uses TRBV7-2 and TRBJ2-5, with D maybe TRBD1 (5 bases). Germline V gene data show CDR1 as SGHTA and CDR2 as FQGNSA. CDR3 length: 15 amino acids. The V and J ends lost 1 base and 2 bases respectively, with 11 bases between them.

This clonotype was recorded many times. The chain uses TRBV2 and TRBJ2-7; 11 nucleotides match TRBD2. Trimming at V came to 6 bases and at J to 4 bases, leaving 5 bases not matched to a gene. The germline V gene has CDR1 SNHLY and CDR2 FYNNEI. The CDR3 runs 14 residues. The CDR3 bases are TGTGCCAGCAGCGATACTAGCGGGGGTTACGAGCAGTACTTC. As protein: CASSDTSGGYEQYF.

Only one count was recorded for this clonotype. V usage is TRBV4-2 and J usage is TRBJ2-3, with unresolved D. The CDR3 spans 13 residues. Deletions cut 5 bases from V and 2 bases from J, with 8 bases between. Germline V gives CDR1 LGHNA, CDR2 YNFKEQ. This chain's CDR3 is CASSGNYTDTQYF. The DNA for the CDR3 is TGTGCCAGCAGCGGAAACTACACAGATACGCAGTATTTT.

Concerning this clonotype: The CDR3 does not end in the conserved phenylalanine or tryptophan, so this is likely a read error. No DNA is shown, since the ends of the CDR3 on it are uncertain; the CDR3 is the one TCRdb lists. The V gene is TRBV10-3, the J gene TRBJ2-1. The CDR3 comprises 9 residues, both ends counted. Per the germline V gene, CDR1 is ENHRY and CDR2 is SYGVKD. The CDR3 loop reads CAISEDTAY.

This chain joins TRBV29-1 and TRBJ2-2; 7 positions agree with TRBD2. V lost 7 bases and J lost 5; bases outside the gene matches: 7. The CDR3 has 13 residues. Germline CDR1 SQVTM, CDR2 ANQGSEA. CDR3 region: CSAWQGGTGELFF. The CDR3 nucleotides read TGCAGCGCTTGGCAGGGAGGGACCGGGGAGCTGTTTTTT.

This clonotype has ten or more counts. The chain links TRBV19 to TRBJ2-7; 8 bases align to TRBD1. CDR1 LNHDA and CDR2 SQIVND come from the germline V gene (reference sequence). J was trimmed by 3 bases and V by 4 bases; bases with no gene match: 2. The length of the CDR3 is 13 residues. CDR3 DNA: TGTGCCAGTAGTACGGGACAGGACTACGAGCAGTACTTC. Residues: CASSTGQDYEQYF.

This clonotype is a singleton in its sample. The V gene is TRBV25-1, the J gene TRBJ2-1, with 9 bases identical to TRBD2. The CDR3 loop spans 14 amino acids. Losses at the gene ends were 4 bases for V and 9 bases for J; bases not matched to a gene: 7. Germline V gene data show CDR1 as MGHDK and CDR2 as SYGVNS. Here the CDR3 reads CASSVQREVGEQFF. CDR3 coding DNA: TGTGCCAGCAGTGTTCAGCGGGAGGTCGGTGAGCAGTTCTTC.

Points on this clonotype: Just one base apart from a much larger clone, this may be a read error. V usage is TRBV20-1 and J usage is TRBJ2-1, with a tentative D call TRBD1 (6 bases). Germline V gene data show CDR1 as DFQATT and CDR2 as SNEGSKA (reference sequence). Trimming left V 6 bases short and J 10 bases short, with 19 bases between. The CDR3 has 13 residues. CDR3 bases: TGCAGTGCGCCACCGGGACACACTAGGGAGCAGTTCTTC. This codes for CSAPPGHTREQFF.

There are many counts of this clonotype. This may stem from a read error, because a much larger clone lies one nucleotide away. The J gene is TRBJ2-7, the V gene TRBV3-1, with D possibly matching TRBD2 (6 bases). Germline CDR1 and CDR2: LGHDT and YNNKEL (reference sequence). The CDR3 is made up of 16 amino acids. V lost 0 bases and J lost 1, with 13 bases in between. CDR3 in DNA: TGTGCCAGCAGCCAAGATGTGGGAGCGGGTTCCTACGAGCAGTACTTC. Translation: CASSQDVGAGSYEQYF.

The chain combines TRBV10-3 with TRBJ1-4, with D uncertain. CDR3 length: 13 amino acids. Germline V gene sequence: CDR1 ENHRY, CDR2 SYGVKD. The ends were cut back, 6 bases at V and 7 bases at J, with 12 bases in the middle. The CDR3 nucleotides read TGTGCCATCAGCCCCTCAGAGGCTGAAAAACTGTTTTTT. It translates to CAISPSEAEKLFF.

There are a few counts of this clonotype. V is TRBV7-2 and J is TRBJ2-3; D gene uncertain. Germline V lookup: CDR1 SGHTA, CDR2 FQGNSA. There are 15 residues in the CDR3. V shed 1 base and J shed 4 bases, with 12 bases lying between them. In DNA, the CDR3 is TGTGCCAGCAGCTTAGTCTGGAGCGCCTCAGATACGCAGTATTTT. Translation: CASSLVWSASDTQYF. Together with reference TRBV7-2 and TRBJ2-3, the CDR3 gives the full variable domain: GAGVSQSPSNKVTEKGKDVELRCDPISGHTALYWYRQSLGQGLEFLIYFQGNSAPDKSGLPSDRFSAERTGGSVSTLTIQRTQQEDSAVYLCASSLVWSASDTQYFGPGTRLTVL.

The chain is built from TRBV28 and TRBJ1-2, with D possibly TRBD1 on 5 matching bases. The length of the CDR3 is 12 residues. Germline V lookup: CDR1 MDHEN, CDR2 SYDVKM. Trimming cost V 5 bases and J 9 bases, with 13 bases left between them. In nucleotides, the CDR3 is TGTGCCAGCAGTGCCCCCGGGGGGAGCTACACCTTC. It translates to CASSAPGGSYTF.